Following are 5 T cell receptor beta chains from one sample sequenced in a study of blood T cell repertoires in COVID-19. Measured with immunoSEQ multiplex PCR; TCRdb has only the in-frame clones, and not every one. The sample records about 400,000 clones, roughly 87% being singletons. Sequenced input: PBMCs or T cells enriched from blood (not recorded which). Receptors originate from a woman aged 35 to 49 with acute COVID-19.

In this sample, this clone turned up a few times. The V and J genes are TRBV5-1 and TRBJ2-3, with TRBD2 matching 11 bases. The CDR3 runs to 17 residues. Per the germline V gene, CDR1 is SGHRS and CDR2 is YFSETQ. V gave up 0 bases and J gave up 0 bases; unmatched junction bases: 3. The CDR3 loop is CASSLGLAGGSTDTQYF. In DNA form, the CDR3 reads TGCGCCAGCAGCTTGGGGCTAGCGGGGGGTAGCACAGATACGCAGTATTTT.

The genes are TRBV6-5 and TRBJ1-6; unclear D gene. V lost 5 bases and J 7 bases, leaving 12 bases between the germline ends. The CDR3 spans 14 residues. CDR1 MNHEY and CDR2 SVGAGI come from the germline V gene. The CDR3 nucleotides are TGTGCCAGCAGTCACCGGGAAGAGAATTCACCCCTCCACTTT. Translating gives CASSHREENSPLHF.

This chain joins TRBV30 and TRBJ1-2; maybe TRBD1 (6 bases). The CDR3 totals 15 residues. Per the germline V gene, CDR1 is GTSNPN and CDR2 is SVGIG (reference sequence). V gave up 1 base and J gave up 2 bases, with 14 bases separating them. CDR3 loop: CAWSATGRGNYGYTF. For the CDR3, the DNA is TGTGCCTGGAGTGCTACAGGGCGCGGGAACTATGGCTACACCTTC. The whole variable domain, remainder taken from reference TRBV30 and TRBJ1-2, is SQTIHQWPATLVQPVGSPLSLECTVEGTSNPNLYWYRQAAGRGLQLLFYSVGIGQISSEVPQNLSASRPQDRQFILSSKKLLLSDSGFYLCAWSATGRGNYGYTFGSGTRLTVV.

The CDR3: CATMFKEVSVANEKLFF. The CDR3 DNA sequence: TGTGCCACCATGTTCAAGGAGGTTAGTGTTGCTAATGAAAAACTGTTTTTT. V gene TRBV24-1 combines with J gene TRBJ1-4, with D unresolved. CDR3 length: 17 amino acids. Germline V lookup: CDR1 KGHDR, CDR2 SFDVKD. V was shortened by 8 bases and J by 3 bases, with 21 bases between the two germline ends.

The chain combines TRBV29-1 with TRBJ1-1; 8 bases are a match to TRBD1. With V trimmed by 3 bases and J by 3 bases, 6 bases remained unmatched. CDR3 size: 14 residues. Germline values: CDR1 SQVTM, CDR2 ANQGSEA. The CDR3 region has the DNA TGCAGCGTTGAGCGATCAGGGGGCGACACTGAAGCTTTCTTT. This encodes CSVERSGGDTEAFF. Full variable domain (missing parts from reference TRBV29-1 and TRBJ1-1): SAVISQKPSRDICQRGTSLTIQCQVDSQVTMMFWYRQQPGQSLTLIATANQGSEATYESGFVIDKFPISRPNLTFSTLTVSNMSPEDSSIYLCSVERSGGDTEAFFGQGTRLTVV.